This T cell receptor (beta chain) was obtained from a study of blood T cell repertoires in COVID-19. Study context: Collection of acute and convalescent COVID-19 samples took place in the United States, Italy and Spain.

Method: immunoSEQ multiplex PCR; TCRdb's copy keeps in-frame clones and lacks some. The repertoire has fewer than 300,000 clones, about 89% of them found once; the top ten carry roughly 9%. Across about two dozen US areas, participants ranged in age from about 18 to 89 years. Material: PBMCs or T cells enriched from blood (not recorded which). The TCR originated in a man aged 35-49 years who had recovered from COVID-19.

CDR3 nucleotides: TGTGCCAGCAGTGGCGTAATAGGTCTGGGACAAGAAATCCATGGCTACACCTTC. It encodes CASSGVIGLGQEIHGYTF. The V and J genes are TRBV2 and TRBJ1-2; possibly TRBD1 for D (6 bases). Trimming shortened V by 4 bases and J by 6 bases, and 27 bases separated the two germline ends. Germline V CDR1 and CDR2: SNHLY, FYNNEI. The CDR3 is 18 amino acids.